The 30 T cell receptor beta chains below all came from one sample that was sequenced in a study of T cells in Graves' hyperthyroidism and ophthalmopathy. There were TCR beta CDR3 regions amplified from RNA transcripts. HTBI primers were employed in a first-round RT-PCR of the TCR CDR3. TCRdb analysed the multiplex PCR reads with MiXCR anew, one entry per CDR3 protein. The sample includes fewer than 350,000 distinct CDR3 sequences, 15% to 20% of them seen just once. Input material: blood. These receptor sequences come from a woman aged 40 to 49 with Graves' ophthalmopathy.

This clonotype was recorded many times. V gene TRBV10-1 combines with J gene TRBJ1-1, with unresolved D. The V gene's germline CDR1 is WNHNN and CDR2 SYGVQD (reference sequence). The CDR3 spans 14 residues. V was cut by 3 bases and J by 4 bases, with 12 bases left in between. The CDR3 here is CASSEVIGSTEAFF. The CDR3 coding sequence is TGCGCCAGCAGTGAAGTTATAGGCAGCACTGAAGCTTTCTTT.

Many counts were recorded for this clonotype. Here the CDR3 DNA reads TGTGCCAGTACTAATTCACGGGGATTCTATGGCTACACCTTC. Protein product: CASTNSRGFYGYTF. The chain joins TRBV19 to TRBJ1-2; unclear D gene. The germline V gene encodes CDR1 LNHDA and CDR2 SQIVND (reference sequence). Trimming stripped 7 bases from V and 4 bases from J, with 16 bases between. CDR3 size: 14 residues.

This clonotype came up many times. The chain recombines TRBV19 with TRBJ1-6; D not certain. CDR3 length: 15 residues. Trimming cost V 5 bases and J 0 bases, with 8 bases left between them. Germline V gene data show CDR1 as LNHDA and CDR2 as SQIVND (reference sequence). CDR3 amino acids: CASSSGSSYNSPLHF. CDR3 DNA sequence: TGTGCCAGTAGTTCCGGCAGCTCCTATAATTCACCCCTCCACTTT.

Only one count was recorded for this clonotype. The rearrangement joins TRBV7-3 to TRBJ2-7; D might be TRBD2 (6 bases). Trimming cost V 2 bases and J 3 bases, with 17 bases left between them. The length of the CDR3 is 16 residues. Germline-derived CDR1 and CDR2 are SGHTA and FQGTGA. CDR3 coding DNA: TGTGCCAGCAGCTTAGGCCAACGGAGGGGAGTCTACGAGCAGTACTTC. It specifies CASSLGQRRGVYEQYF.

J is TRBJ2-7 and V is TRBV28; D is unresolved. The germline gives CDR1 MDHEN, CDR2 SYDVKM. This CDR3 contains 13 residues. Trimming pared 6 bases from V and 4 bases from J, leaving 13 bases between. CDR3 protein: CASSGPTTYEQYF. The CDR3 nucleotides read TGTGCCAGCAGCGGCCCCACCACATACGAGCAGTACTTC.

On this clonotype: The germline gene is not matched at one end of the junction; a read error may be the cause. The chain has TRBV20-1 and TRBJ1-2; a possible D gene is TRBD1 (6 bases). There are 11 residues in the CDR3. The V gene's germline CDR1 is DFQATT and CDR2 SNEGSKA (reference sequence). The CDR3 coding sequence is TGCAGTGATACTAGGGACAACGGCTACATCTTC. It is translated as CSDTRDNGYIF.

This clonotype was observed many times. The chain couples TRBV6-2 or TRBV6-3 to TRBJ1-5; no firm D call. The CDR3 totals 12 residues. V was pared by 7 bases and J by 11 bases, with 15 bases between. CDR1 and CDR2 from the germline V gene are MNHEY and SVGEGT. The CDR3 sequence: CASTTVGLAQHF. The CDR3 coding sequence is TGTGCCAGCACCACGGTAGGGTTGGCCCAGCATTTT.

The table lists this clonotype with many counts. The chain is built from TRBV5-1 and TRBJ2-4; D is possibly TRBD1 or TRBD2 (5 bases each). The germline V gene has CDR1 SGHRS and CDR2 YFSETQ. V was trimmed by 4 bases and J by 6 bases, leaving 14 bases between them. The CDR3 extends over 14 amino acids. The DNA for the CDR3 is TGCGCCAGCAGCCAGGTCGGGGACCTAAACATTCAGTACTTC. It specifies CASSQVGDLNIQYF.

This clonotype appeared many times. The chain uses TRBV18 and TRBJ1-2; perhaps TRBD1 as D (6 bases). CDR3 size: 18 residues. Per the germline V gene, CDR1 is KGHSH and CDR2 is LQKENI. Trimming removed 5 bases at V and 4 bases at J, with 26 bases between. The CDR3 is CASSKGPGGISLIYGYTF. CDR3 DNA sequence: TGTGCCAGCTCAAAAGGACCTGGGGGCATATCTCTTATCTATGGCTACACCTTC.

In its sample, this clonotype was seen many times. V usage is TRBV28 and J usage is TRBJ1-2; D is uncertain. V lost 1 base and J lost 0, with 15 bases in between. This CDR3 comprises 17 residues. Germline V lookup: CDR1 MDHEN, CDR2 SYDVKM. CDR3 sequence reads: CASSLLPSPVTNYGYTF. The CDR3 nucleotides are TGTGCCAGCAGTTTATTACCCTCTCCGGTTACTAACTATGGCTACACCTTC.

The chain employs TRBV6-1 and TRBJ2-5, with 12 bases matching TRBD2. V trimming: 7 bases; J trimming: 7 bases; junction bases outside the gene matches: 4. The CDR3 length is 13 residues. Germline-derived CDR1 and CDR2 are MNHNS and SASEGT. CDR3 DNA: TGTGCCAGCAAACCGGGACTAGCGGGGACCCAGTACTTC. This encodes CASKPGLAGTQYF.

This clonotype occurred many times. CDR3 DNA sequence: TGTGCCAGCAGTCCGGGCCCCGATCGGGATGAGACCCAGTACTTC. It translates to CASSPGPDRDETQYF. The chain links TRBV27 to TRBJ2-5; tentatively, D is TRBD2 (5 bases). This CDR3 is built from 15 residues. CDR1 and CDR2 (germline): MNHEY, SMNVEV (reference sequence). V dropped 5 bases and J dropped 5 bases, with 18 bases sitting between them.

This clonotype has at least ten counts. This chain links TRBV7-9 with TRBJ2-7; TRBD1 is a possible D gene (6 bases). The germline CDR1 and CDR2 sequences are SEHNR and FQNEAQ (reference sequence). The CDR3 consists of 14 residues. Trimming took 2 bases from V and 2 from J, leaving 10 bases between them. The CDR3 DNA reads TGTGCCAGCAGCTTAACAGGGTTCCCCTACGAGCAGTACTTC. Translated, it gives CASSLTGFPYEQYF.

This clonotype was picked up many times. In nucleotides, the CDR3 is TGTGCCAGCAGTCGGACATTCGGAACCTACGAGCAGTACTTC. Translating it yields CASSRTFGTYEQYF. This sequence joins TRBV28 and TRBJ2-7, with D tentatively TRBD1 (5 bases). CDR1 and CDR2 (germline): MDHEN, SYDVKM. The V end was cut by 5 bases, the J end by 2 bases, with 13 bases between. This CDR3 has 14 amino acids.

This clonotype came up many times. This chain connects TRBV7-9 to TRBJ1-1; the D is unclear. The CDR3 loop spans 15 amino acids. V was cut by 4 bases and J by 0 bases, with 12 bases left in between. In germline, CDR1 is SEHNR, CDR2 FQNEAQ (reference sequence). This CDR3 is CASSSWGVLNTEAFF. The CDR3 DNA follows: TGTGCCAGCAGCTCCTGGGGTGTCCTGAACACTGAAGCTTTCTTT.

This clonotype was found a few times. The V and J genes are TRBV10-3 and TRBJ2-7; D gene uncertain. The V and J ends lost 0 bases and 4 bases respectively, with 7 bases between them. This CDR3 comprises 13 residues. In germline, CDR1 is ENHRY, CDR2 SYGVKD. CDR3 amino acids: CAISESSPYEQYF. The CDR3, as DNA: TGTGCCATCAGTGAGTCGTCACCATACGAGCAGTACTTC.

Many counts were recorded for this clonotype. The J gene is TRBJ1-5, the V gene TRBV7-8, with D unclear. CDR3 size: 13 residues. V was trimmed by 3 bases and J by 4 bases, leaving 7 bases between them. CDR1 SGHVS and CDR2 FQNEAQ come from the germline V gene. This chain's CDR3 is CASSLWRNQPQHF. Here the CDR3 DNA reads TGTGCCAGCAGCTTGTGGCGGAATCAGCCCCAGCATTTT.

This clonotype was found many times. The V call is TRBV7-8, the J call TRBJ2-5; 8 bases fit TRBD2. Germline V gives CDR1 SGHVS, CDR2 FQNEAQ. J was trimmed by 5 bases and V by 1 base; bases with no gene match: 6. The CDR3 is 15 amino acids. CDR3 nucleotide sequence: TGTGCCAGCAGCTTAGGCGGGAGGCCGGGGGAGACCCAGTACTTC. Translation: CASSLGGRPGETQYF.

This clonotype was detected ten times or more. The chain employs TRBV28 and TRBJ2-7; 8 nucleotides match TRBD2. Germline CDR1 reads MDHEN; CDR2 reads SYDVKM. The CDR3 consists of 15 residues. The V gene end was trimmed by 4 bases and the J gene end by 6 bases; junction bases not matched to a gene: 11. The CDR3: CASSSGGRLGSEQYF. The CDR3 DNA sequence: TGTGCCAGCAGTTCGGGGGGGCGGTTAGGGTCCGAGCAGTACTTC.

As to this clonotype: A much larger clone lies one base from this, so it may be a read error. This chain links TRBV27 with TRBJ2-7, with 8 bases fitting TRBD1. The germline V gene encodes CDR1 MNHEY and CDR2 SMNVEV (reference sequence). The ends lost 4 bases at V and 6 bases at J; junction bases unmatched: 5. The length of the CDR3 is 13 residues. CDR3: CASSWVDRGEQYF. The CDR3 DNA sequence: TGTGCCAGCAGTTGGGTAGACAGGGGCGAGCAGTACTTC.

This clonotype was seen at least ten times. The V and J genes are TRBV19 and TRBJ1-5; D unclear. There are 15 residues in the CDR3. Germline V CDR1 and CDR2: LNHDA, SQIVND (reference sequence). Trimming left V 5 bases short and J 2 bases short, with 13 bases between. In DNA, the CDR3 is TGTGCCAGTAGTCCCGGAGATAGGCGCAATCAGCCCCAGCATTTT. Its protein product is CASSPGDRRNQPQHF.

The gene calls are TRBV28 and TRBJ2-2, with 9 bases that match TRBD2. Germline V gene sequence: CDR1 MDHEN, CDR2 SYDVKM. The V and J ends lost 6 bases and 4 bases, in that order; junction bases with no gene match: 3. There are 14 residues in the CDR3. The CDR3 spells CASRILAGTGELFF. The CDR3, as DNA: TGTGCCAGCAGGATACTAGCGGGCACCGGGGAGCTGTTTTTT.

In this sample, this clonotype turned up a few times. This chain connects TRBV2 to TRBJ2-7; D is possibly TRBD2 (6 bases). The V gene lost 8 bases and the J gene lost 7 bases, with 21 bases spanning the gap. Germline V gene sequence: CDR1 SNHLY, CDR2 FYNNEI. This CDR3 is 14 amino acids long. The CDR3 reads CASARDSSKREQYF. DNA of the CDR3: TGTGCCAGCGCCCGGGACTCATCAAAGCGGGAGCAGTACTTC.

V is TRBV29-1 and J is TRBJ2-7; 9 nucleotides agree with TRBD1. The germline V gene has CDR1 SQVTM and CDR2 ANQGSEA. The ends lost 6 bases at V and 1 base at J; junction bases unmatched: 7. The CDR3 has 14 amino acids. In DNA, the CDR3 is TGCAGCGTATACGGACAGGGGACTTCCTACGAGCAGTACTTC. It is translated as CSVYGQGTSYEQYF.

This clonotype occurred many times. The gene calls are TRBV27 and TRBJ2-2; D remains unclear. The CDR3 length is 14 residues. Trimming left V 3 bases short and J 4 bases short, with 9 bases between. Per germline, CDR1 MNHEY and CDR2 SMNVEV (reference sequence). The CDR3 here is CASSLASPTGELFF. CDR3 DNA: TGTGCCAGCAGTTTGGCTAGTCCCACCGGGGAGCTGTTTTTT.

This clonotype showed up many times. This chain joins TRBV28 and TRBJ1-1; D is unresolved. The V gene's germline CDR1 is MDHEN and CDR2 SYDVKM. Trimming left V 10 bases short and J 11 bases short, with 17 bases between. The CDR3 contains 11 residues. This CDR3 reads CATGDQVRAFF. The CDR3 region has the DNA TGTGCCACCGGAGACCAGGTGAGGGCTTTCTTT.

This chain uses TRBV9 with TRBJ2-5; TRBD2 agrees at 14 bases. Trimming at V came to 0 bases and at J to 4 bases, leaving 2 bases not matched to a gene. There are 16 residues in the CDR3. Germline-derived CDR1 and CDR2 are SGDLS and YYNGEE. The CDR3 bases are TGTGCCAGCAGCGTAGGACTAGCGGGGGGGAGAGAGACCCAGTACTTC. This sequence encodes CASSVGLAGGRETQYF.

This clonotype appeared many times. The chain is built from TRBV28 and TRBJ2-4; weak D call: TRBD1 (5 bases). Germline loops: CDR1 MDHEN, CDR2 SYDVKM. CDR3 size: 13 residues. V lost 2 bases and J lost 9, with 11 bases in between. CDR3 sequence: CASSLRGRGIQYF. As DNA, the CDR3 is TGTGCCAGCAGTTTAAGGGGAAGGGGCATTCAGTACTTC.

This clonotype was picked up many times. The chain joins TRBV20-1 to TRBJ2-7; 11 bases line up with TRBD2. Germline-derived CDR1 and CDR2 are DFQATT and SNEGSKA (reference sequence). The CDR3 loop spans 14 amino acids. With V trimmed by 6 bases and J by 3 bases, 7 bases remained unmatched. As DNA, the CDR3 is TGCAGTGCGCGAGGGACTAGCGGTCTCTACGAGCAGTACTTC. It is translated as CSARGTSGLYEQYF.

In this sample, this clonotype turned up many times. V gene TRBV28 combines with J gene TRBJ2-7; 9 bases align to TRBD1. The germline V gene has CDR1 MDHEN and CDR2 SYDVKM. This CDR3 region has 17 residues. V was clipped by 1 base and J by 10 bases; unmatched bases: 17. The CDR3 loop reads CASSLSQWGQGGFFQYF. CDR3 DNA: TGTGCCAGCAGTTTATCCCAATGGGGACAGGGCGGCTTCTTTCAGTACTTC.